This TCR beta chain was sequenced for a study of shared clonotypes between healthy human individuals (dated by TCRdb to about 2020). In terms of the full investigation: A few men and a couple of women, aged 18 to 49 years, made up the cohort. For each donor, three plates each were used for CD4 naive and CD4 memory, two plates were used for CD8 naive, and one plate was used for CD8 memory. To estimate repertoire size and how much clonotypes are shared between individuals, the study performed deep sequencing of blood TCR repertoires from a handful of healthy adults. Libraries were prepared and TCR repertoires were sequenced by different laboratories using diverse techniques, in order to increase sequencing depth and limit assay-specific biases. Leukapheresis yielded between about 0.9 and 8.9 billion PBMCs per donor.

V and J are trimmed by 5 bases and 4 bases, and the gene matches miss 4 bases of the junction. The CDR3 covers 13 residues, taking in both the cysteine and the phenylalanine. The entry retains the CDR3 DNA only, 39 bases that are in frame from base 1. The CDR1 and CDR2 encoded by the germline V gene are MDHEN and SYDVKM. Healthy HIV-negative adults with no recently reported acute infections or vaccinations were included as donors. Only Caucasian adults living in Nashville, Tennessee, USA were represented among the donors. CD4+ T cells were enriched by magnetic negative selection; naive cells were then positively selected on CD45RA, and the negative fraction formed the memory subset. After blood collection by leukapheresis, PBMCs were isolated using Ficoll-Histopaque density gradient centrifugation and then cryopreserved in the vapor phase of liquid nitrogen. Analytical flow cytometry was used to check the purity and quantity of each magnetically sorted T cell population. Each sorted fraction had its genomic DNA isolated and then quantified by UV absorbance on a Nanodrop 2000c.

Study-level results and caveats: Because the study included only a small number of donors, the genetic and exposure-history diversity represented was limited. Higher generation probabilities were observed for clonotypes shared by all four sorted-subset donors than for non-shared clonotypes. When four donors were compared, the shared fraction of clonotypes was about 5.2% for naive CD4, about 4% for naive CD8, more than 2% for memory CD4, and about 0.36% for memory CD8. Rarefaction of sorted-subset datasets indicated incomplete sequencing despite the large sequencing depth. Estimated clonotype richness was generally larger for naive than for memory subsets. Sampling was limited to blood, and TCR repertoires in tissue likely differ from TCR repertoires in blood. Based on pairwise subsampling, the degree of clonotype sharing among donors was expected to be affected by sequencing depth.

Using the deep immunoSEQ assay, multiplex PCR amplified TCR CDR3 regions from genomic DNA. For each cell subset, the extracted genomic DNA was distributed evenly across all wells of several immunoSEQ 96-well plates, and each plate served as one replicate. For sorted subsets, each replicate PCR was loaded with around 200 ng genomic DNA, equivalent to about 33,000 T cell genomes. The purified libraries were quantified using a Qubit 3.0 fluorometer, sized with a Bioanalyzer 2100, and then quantified again using the KAPA Library Quantification kit. Every immunoSEQ 96-well plate was sequenced on a separate single-read 150-cycle Illumina NextSeq 550 flow cell. In the original analysis: The immunoSEQ output contained only junctional sequences without quality scores, so filtering could not match that applied to full-length reads. To assign V/J genes and CDR3, sequences were annotated using PyIR, a Python wrapper for IgBLAST v1.9, with IMGT germline references. Any read was removed if the V/J assignment was weak (E-value above 1e-6), the CDR3 was missing, or the read contained stop codons, out-of-frame junctions, or ambiguous translated residues. V3J clonotypes were defined as sequences sharing an identical inferred V gene, J gene, and CDR3 amino acid sequence. Percentage overlap between repertoires was computed as shared unique clonotypes divided by the size of the smaller repertoire. Repertoire richness was assessed with RTK rarefaction, the Chao1 estimator, and Recon v2.1 estimates of unobserved clonotypes. For all TCRbeta clonotypes obtained by the gDNA method from several donors, generation probabilities were computed with OLGA. Sourced from immuneACCESS, this table was stored by TCRdb with only in-frame sequences that have V and J called. A share of the clones is absent; for the studies checked, an unresolved V gene accounts for under half, and the remainder has no known explanation. V and J calls and clone size come straight from that table; D and trimming were deduced from the DNA. The sample has roughly 1.5 million clones on record, approximately 98% of them singletons. Approximately 0.44% of the sample is taken by the ten largest.

Points on this clone: The antigen it binds to is not known. Per-base qualities were not stored, and no clone one base away is much larger.

The specimen sequenced was naive CD4+ T cells sorted from blood. The cell subset or site label corresponds to: CD45RA+ positively selected. This sequence uses TRBV28 and TRBJ1-2; 7 of the junction bases match TRBD1. The source is a man in his thirties or forties in good health. The CDR3 is CASSQGTAYGYTF. At the DNA level, the sequence is TGTGCCAGCAGTCAAGGGACAGCCTATGGCTACACCTTC.